This entry is about one TCR beta chain. Its antigen is not known. The CDR3 sequence is 15 residues long. Per germline, CDR1 LGHNA and CDR2 YSLEER. V lost 0 bases, J lost 1 base, and 9 bases lay in between. This specimen comes from a study of T cells and Merkel cell carcinoma outcomes. General study findings and limits: Merkel cell carcinoma outcomes were reportedly predicted by repertoire and T-cell density.

Method: immunoSEQ multiplex PCR; TCRdb's copy keeps in-frame clones and lacks some. The table lists under 450 clones, more than 90% of them singletons, with about 6.5% in the top ten. The rearrangement joins TRBV4-3 to TRBJ1-2; D is ambiguous. This clonotype was sampled from a human donor with Merkel cell carcinoma. Sequencing was carried out using tumor tissue from Merkel cell carcinoma. The CDR3 spells CASSQDWLGNYGYTF. The CDR3 coding sequence is TGCGCCAGCAGCCAAGATTGGTTAGGTAACTATGGCTACACCTTC.